This T cell receptor beta chain originates from a study of blood T cell repertoires in COVID-19. Turning to the study itself: Spain, Italy and the United States supplied samples that represented acute and convalescent COVID-19. T cells, B-cell-depleted T cells, or PBMCs provided the cDNA or gDNA that served as material.

Original analysis: How many nucleated cells were present was estimated from reference gene primer amplification. Profiling relied on immunoSEQ multiplex PCR, and the TCRdb table lists in-frame clones only, not all of them. V and J calls plus clone size are reproduced from that table; the DNA served to infer D and trimming. This table has around 100,000 clones, 84% appearing once. CDR3 size: 14 residues. The germline gives CDR1 KGHSH, CDR2 LQKENI. The germline V and J ends were trimmed by 6 bases and 1 base, with 10 bases remaining between them. The chain combines TRBV18 with TRBJ1-5; D not resolved. The receptor was derived from a human donor in a cohort sampled during active COVID-19. What was sequenced was peripheral blood. The CDR3 is CASSPRESNQPQHF. The CDR3 nucleotides read TGTGCCAGCTCCCCCCGAGAAAGCAATCAGCCCCAGCATTTT.